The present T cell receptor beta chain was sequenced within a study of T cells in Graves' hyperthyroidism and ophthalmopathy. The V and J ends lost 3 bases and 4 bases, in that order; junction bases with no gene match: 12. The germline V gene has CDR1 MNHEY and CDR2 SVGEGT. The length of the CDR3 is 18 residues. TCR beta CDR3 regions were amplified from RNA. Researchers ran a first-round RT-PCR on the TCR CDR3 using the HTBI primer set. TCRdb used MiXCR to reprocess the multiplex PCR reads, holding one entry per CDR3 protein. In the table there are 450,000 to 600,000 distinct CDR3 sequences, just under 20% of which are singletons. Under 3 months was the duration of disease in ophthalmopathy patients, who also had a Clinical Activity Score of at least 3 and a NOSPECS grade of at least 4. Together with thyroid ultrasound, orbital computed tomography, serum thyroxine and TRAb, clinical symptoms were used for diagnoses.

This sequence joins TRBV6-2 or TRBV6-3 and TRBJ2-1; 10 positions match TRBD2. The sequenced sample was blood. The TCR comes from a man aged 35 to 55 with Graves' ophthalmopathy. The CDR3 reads CASSYSPASGGVYNEQFF. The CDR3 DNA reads TGTGCCAGCAGTTATTCCCCGGCCAGCGGGGGGGTTTACAATGAGCAGTTCTTC.